This is a list of T cell receptor beta chains from one sample in a study of blood T cell repertoires in COVID-19. Sequencing used immunoSEQ multiplex PCR; TCRdb keeps in-frame clones, though not all of them. The sample has about 23,000 clones; 75% to 95% are singletons. The sequencing input was peripheral blood. These receptor sequences come from a human donor in a cohort sampled during active COVID-19. Each CDR3 is given with its conserved first and last residue.

V: TRBV13; J: TRBJ2-3; CDR3: CASSIRSLDTQYF
V: TRBV24-1; J: TRBJ2-1; CDR3: CATSDLGTIIYNEQFF
V: TRBV7-3; J: TRBJ1-1; CDR3: CASSETGIGSVNTEAFF
V: TRBV19; J: TRBJ2-7; CDR3: CASSITARTSSPYEQCF
V: TRBV11-2; J: TRBJ2-1; CDR3: CASSLTAGGDNEQFF
V: TRBV18; J: TRBJ2-5; CDR3: CASSPIRGRETQYF
V: TRBV2; J: TRBJ2-4; CDR3: CASSEDRGRNIQYF
V: TRBV19; J: TRBJ2-3; CDR3: CASSTLAGARTDTQYF
V: TRBV5-1; J: TRBJ1-6; CDR3: CASSLQGWSYNSPLHF
V: TRBV6-5; J: TRBJ1-1; CDR3: CASLRGDTEAFF
V: TRBV18; J: TRBJ1-2; CDR3: CASSPPGQGINYGYTF
V: TRBV7-9; J: TRBJ2-7; CDR3: CASSLAAGGPYEQYF
V: TRBV2; J: TRBJ1-2; CDR3: CASSGGDPEFYGYTF
V: TRBV5-4; J: TRBJ1-6; CDR3: CASSLGRRDSPLHF
V: TRBV5-1; J: TRBJ1-6; CDR3: CASSLREVNNSPLHF
V: TRBV13; J: TRBJ2-2; CDR3: CASSRRPGQGHGRELFF
V: TRBV18; J: TRBJ1-1; CDR3: CASSLTDRNTEAFF
V: TRBV6-6; J: TRBJ1-1; CDR3: CASSPRENTEAFF
V: TRBV19; J: TRBJ1-1; CDR3: CASIRTGTEAFF
V: TRBV11-2; J: TRBJ1-1; CDR3: CASSPQGTRGCFF
V: TRBV6-5; J: TRBJ2-5; CDR3: CASSYLGRVETQYF
V: TRBV7-2; J: TRBJ2-2; CDR3: CASSLGTGGRGVNTGELFF
V: TRBV10-2; J: TRBJ1-2; CDR3: CASSDTTGKGGYTF
V: TRBV4-2; J: TRBJ2-5; CDR3: CASSRTSGDQETQYF
V: TRBV7-6; J: TRBJ1-6; CDR3: CASRGRGNSPLHF
V: TRBV18; J: TRBJ1-5; CDR3: CASSPDRPNQPQHF
V: TRBV18; J: TRBJ1-2; CDR3: CASSPGDRTSYGYTF